This TCR beta chain comes out of a study of blood T cell repertoires in COVID-19. Study as a whole: Material from acute and convalescent COVID-19 was sourced from the United States, Italy and Spain.

Original processing notes: Researchers report that nucleated cell counts were estimated from reference gene primer amplification. The data were produced by immunoSEQ multiplex PCR, yet TCRdb's version contains in-frame clones alone and is incomplete. V, J and clone size reflect that table, while D and trimming were determined from the DNA. Of tens of thousands of clones listed, 75% to 90% are singletons. The CDR3 is made up of 15 amino acids. CDR1 is KGHDR, CDR2 SFDVKD, per germline. Trimming cost V 3 bases and J 3 bases, with 13 bases left between them. The sequence was collected from a woman of 80 years or more with active or convalescent COVID-19. V gene TRBV24-1 combines with J gene TRBJ1-2, with a possible D match to TRBD1 (5 bases). The sequenced sample consisted of peripheral blood. The CDR3 DNA follows: TGTGCCACCAGTGATCCTCTCCAAGGGGACTATGGCTACACCTTC. Residues: CATSDPLQGDYGYTF.